The rows below give T cell receptor beta chains drawn from one sample of a study of shared T cell receptors in the human thymus. The method was immunoSEQ multiplex PCR; TCRdb's version includes in-frame clones alone and lacks a portion of them. The table lists 500,000 to 550,000 clones, 70% to 80% of them singletons. The sample was also reused in another study, on human thymus T cells.

Sequenced: thymocytes. These receptors all stem from a boy in the first two years of life with a congenital heart defect. CDR3s include the opening cysteine and the closing phenylalanine or tryptophan. A D gene is named only where the DNA matches it firmly. Size is stated for part of the rows, as once, few or many counts, or as a class when the clone is expanded.

d_call | clone_size | j_call | v_call | cdr3_nt | cdr3_aa
- | - | TRBJ2-1 | TRBV7-2 | TGTGCCAGCAGCCCAAGCGGCCCGAGTGGCGATGAGCAGTTCTTC | CASSPSGPSGDEQFF
- | once | TRBJ1-1 | TRBV4-2 | TGTGCCAGCAGCCAAGCAGGGAAGAACACTGAAGCTTTCTTT | CASSQAGKNTEAFF
TRBD1 | few | TRBJ1-1 | TRBV30 | TGTGCCTGGGCCACACCACGGGACAGCACCATGAACACTGAAGCTTTCTTT | CAWATPRDSTMNTEAFF
- | few | TRBJ2-3 | TRBV6-5 | TGTGCCGGAGGAGCTCCGACAGATACGCAGTATTTT | CAGGAPTDTQYF
- | - | TRBJ1-5 | TRBV4-1 | TGCGCCAGCAGCCAAGATTTCAGGAGGGATCAGCCCCAGCATTTT | CASSQDFRRDQPQHF
- | few | TRBJ1-5 | TRBV6-1 | TGTGCCAGCAGTGAAGAAGGGGCCAATAGCAATCAGCCCCAGCATTTT | CASSEEGANSNQPQHF
TRBD2 | - | TRBJ2-2 | TRBV18 | TGTGCCAGCTCACCACTGGGACTAGCTGTTATCGGGGAGCTGTTTTTT | CASSPLGLAVIGELFF
- | - | TRBJ2-7 | TRBV7-9 | TGTGCCAGCAGCTCTGGGGGGCGGACTAGTAAGGTCGAGCAGTACTTC | CASSSGGRTSKVEQYF
- | - | TRBJ2-7 | TRBV27 | TGTGCCAGCAGTTTAATGGGGGCGGTCCACGAGCAGTACTTC | CASSLMGAVHEQYF
- | - | TRBJ1-1 | TRBV11-2 | TGTGCCAGCAGTATACGTCCCGGGGTTATGAACACTGAAGCTTTCTTT | CASSIRPGVMNTEAFF
TRBD2 | - | TRBJ2-7 | TRBV19 | TGTGCCAGTAGTTGGACTAGCGGGAGTTTCTACGAGCAGTACTTC | CASSWTSGSFYEQYF
TRBD2 | - | TRBJ2-7 | TRBV19 | TGTGCCAGTAGTATCGGCGGGAGTACCTACGAGCAGTACTTC | CASSIGGSTYEQYF
- | - | TRBJ2-1 | TRBV14 | TGTGCCAGCAGCCAAGAGACGGGAGAGATTACCTACAATGAGCAGTTCTTC | CASSQETGEITYNEQFF
TRBD1 | - | TRBJ2-4 | TRBV30 | TGTGCCTGGAGCCGGGACAGGCTAGCCAAAAACATTCAGTACTTC | CAWSRDRLAKNIQYF
TRBD1 | few | TRBJ1-3 | TRBV5-1 | TGCGCCAGCAGCTTGTGGGACAGAGGAAACACCATATATTTT | CASSLWDRGNTIYF
TRBD2 | - | TRBJ2-3 | TRBV13 | TGTGCCAGCAGCTCCATCGTCCATCCTCATAGCGGGAGAGGGCCAGATACGCAGTATTTT | CASSSIVHPHSGRGPDTQYF
TRBD2 | - | TRBJ2-7 | TRBV5-1 | TGCGCCAGCACGGGTAGCGGGAGGTCTTACGAGCAGTACTTC | CASTGSGRSYEQYF
- | - | TRBJ2-1 | TRBV5-8 | TGTGCCAGCAGCTTGGCTCCGGACAATCACCTCTACAATGAGCAGTTCTTC | CASSLAPDNHLYNEQFF
TRBD2 | - | TRBJ2-1 | TRBV30 | TGTGCCTGGAGTGTACAGGAACTAGCGGGAGGCAATGAGCAGTTCTTC | CAWSVQELAGGNEQFF
TRBD1 | few | TRBJ2-3 | TRBV6-5 | TGTGCCAGCAGTCCGAGTGACAGGGTGGAGGATACGCAGTATTTT | CASSPSDRVEDTQYF
- | few | TRBJ2-7 | TRBV14 | TGTGCCAGCAGCCCGCGGGTAGGTATGTACGAGCAGTACTTC | CASSPRVGMYEQYF
TRBD2 | - | TRBJ2-7 | TRBV7-8 | TGTGCCAGCAGCTCGACTAGCGGGCTCTCCTACGAGCAGTACTTC | CASSSTSGLSYEQYF
- | - | TRBJ1-1 | TRBV28 | TGTGCCAGCAGTTTGTCGCCGGGACAGAACACTGAAGCTTTCTTT | CASSLSPGQNTEAFF
- | - | TRBJ2-1 | TRBV5-5 | TGTGCCAGCAGAATGTACTGGAGCTCCTACAATGAGCAGTTCTTC | CASRMYWSSYNEQFF
- | few | TRBJ2-7 | TRBV19 | TGTGCCAGTCCCTGTTTGGACTCGGAGACCTACGAGCAGTACTTC | CASPCLDSETYEQYF
TRBD1 | - | TRBJ1-5 | TRBV30 | TGTGCCTGGAGTGTAAGGGACAGGGGCTTAAATCAGCCCCAGCATTTT | CAWSVRDRGLNQPQHF
TRBD1 | - | TRBJ2-3 | TRBV28 | TGTGCCAGCAGTAAACCGGGACAGGGGGCCACCGATACGCAGTATTTT | CASSKPGQGATDTQYF
- | - | TRBJ2-3 | TRBV14 | TGTGCCAGCAGCTTAAATACAGATACGCAGTATTTT | CASSLNTDTQYF
TRBD2 | - | TRBJ2-7 | TRBV4-2 | TGTGCCAGCAGCCAAATAGAGGGTAGCGGGGGAACCTACGAGCAGTACTTC | CASSQIEGSGGTYEQYF
- | once | TRBJ2-7 | TRBV6-5 | TGTGCCAGCAGCCCCCGGACTTCTTGTGGATACTTC | CASSPRTSCGYF
TRBD2 | - | TRBJ2-5 | TRBV27 | TGTGCCAGCAGCCCCGGACTAGCGGGGAGGGGGGTAAGCCAAGAGACCCAGTACTTC | CASSPGLAGRGVSQETQYF
TRBD2 | - | TRBJ2-7 | TRBV30 | TGTGCCTGGACTAGCGGGAGAGGGGAGCAGTACTTC | CAWTSGRGEQYF
TRBD1 | - | TRBJ1-1 | TRBV15 | TGTGCCACCAGCAGACTAATACAGGGGATGAACACTGAAGCTTTCTTT | CATSRLIQGMNTEAFF
TRBD1 | - | TRBJ2-5 | TRBV4-3 | TGCGCCAGCAGCCAAGTTCTCCCTCCGGGACAGGGGGCAGAGACCCAGTACTTC | CASSQVLPPGQGAETQYF
TRBD2 | - | TRBJ2-1 | TRBV4-1 | TGCGCCAGCAGCCAACTTGGGACTAGCGGGAGCCATGAGCAGTTCTTC | CASSQLGTSGSHEQFF
- | few | TRBJ1-3 | TRBV7-6 | TGTGCCAGCAGCTTAGGGGGCCAGGGCGGTCACACCATATATTTT | CASSLGGQGGHTIYF
TRBD2 | once | TRBJ2-7 | TRBV30 | TGTGCCTGGAGTGTCGTAAGGCGGGAGGGCTACGAGCAGTACTTC | CAWSVVRREGYEQYF
- | - | TRBJ2-7 | TRBV15 | TGTGCCACCAGAGCTACAGGAACGCTGAGTGAGCAGTACTTC | CATRATGTLSEQYF
TRBD2 | - | TRBJ2-5 | TRBV9 | TGTGCCAGCAGCGTAGAAAGGACTAGTGATGAGACCCAGTACTTC | CASSVERTSDETQYF
- | once | TRBJ2-1 | TRBV27 | TGTGCCACCCAACGGGTAGCATCCTCCTACAATGAGCAGTTCTTC | CATQRVASSYNEQFF
TRBD2 | - | TRBJ2-1 | TRBV6-1 | TGTGCCAGCAGTGAAGAGTGGGGCGGGGTTGCTAGCGGGAATTCCTCCTACAATGAGCAGTTCTTC | CASSEEWGGVASGNSSYNEQFF
TRBD1 | - | TRBJ1-2 | TRBV29-1 | TGCAGCGTTGTGACGAACCCGGGACAGGCTACTTACTATGGCTACACCTTC | CSVVTNPGQATYYGYTF
TRBD1 | few | TRBJ2-2 | TRBV4-3 | TGCGCCAGCAGCCAAGCACTCGGGGACAGGGATACCGGGGAGCTGTTTTTT | CASSQALGDRDTGELFF
TRBD1 | - | TRBJ2-5 | TRBV10-2 | TGCGCCAGCAGTGAGTCGTCTTCGTCGACAGGGCTCCAAGAGACCCAGTACTTC | CASSESSSSTGLQETQYF